The rows below give T cell receptor beta chains drawn from one sample of a study of chemoradiotherapy in HPV16-positive cancers. Repertoires were generated with immunoSEQ multiplex PCR, while TCRdb's copy carries only in-frame clones and drops some. The sample yields some 12,000 clones, 88% seen once. The source was blood, collected from a patient who underwent chemoradiotherapy. The receptors shown here come from a human donor with HPV-associated anogenital cancer. Both conserved end residues are part of each CDR3. The D gene is left open where the match is weak. The size of a clone is reported for some rows only, either as once, few or many, or as a class for expanded clones.

j_call: TRBJ1-1
clone_size: .
v_call: TRBV5-1
d_call: .
cdr3_aa: CASSLAGGNTEAFF
cdr3_nt: TGCGCCAGCAGCTTGGCCGGCGGGAACACTGAAGCTTTCTTT

j_call: TRBJ1-6
clone_size: .
v_call: TRBV11-2
d_call: .
cdr3_aa: CASSLEYTSYNSPLHF
cdr3_nt: TGTGCCAGCAGCTTAGAGTACACCTCCTATAATTCACCCCTCCACTTT

j_call: TRBJ2-2
clone_size: .
v_call: TRBV5-1
d_call: .
cdr3_aa: CASRGGPNTGELFF
cdr3_nt: TGCGCCAGCAGGGGGGGCCCGAACACCGGGGAGCTGTTTTTT

j_call: TRBJ2-5
clone_size: .
v_call: TRBV15
d_call: .
cdr3_aa: CATSRIGVGETQYF
cdr3_nt: TGTGCCACCAGCAGAATCGGAGTGGGCGAGACCCAGTACTTC

j_call: TRBJ1-5
clone_size: .
v_call: TRBV9
d_call: .
cdr3_aa: CASSVAGAGNQPQHF
cdr3_nt: TGTGCCAGCAGCGTAGCGGGGGCAGGGAATCAGCCCCAGCATTTT

j_call: TRBJ2-2
clone_size: .
v_call: TRBV2
d_call: .
cdr3_aa: CAITDSDGTGELFF
cdr3_nt: TGTGCCATCACGGACAGTGATGGCACCGGGGAGCTGTTTTTT

j_call: TRBJ2-2
clone_size: .
v_call: TRBV6-4
d_call: .
cdr3_aa: CASSDGQSNTGELFF
cdr3_nt: TGTGCCAGCAGTGACGGCCAGAGTAACACCGGGGAGCTGTTTTTT

j_call: TRBJ1-3
clone_size: .
v_call: TRBV9
d_call: TRBD1
cdr3_aa: CASSPGDRPRIYGNTIYF
cdr3_nt: TGTGCCAGCAGCCCAGGGGACAGACCCAGGATATACGGAAACACCATATATTTT

j_call: TRBJ2-5
clone_size: .
v_call: TRBV5-4
d_call: .
cdr3_aa: CASSPGQLQETQYF
cdr3_nt: TGTGCCAGCAGCCCCGGTCAGTTACAAGAGACCCAGTACTTC

j_call: TRBJ1-4
clone_size: .
v_call: TRBV5-5
d_call: TRBD1
cdr3_aa: CASSSTGDLGEKLFF
cdr3_nt: TGTGCCAGCAGCTCGACAGGGGATCTAGGTGAAAAACTGTTTTTT

j_call: TRBJ2-1
clone_size: .
v_call: TRBV10-1
d_call: .
cdr3_aa: CASSEWRGRANEQFF
cdr3_nt: TGCGCCAGCAGTGAGTGGCGGGGACGGGCCAATGAGCAGTTCTTC

j_call: TRBJ2-5
clone_size: .
v_call: TRBV6-5
d_call: .
cdr3_aa: CASSYSTSQETQYF
cdr3_nt: TGTGCCAGCAGTTACTCGACCAGCCAAGAGACCCAGTACTTC

j_call: TRBJ2-1
clone_size: once
v_call: TRBV7-3
d_call: TRBD2
cdr3_aa: CASSLWAAPSGDNEQFF
cdr3_nt: TGTGCCAGCAGCTTATGGGCTGCGCCTAGCGGGGACAATGAGCAGTTCTTC

j_call: TRBJ1-1
clone_size: .
v_call: TRBV28
d_call: .
cdr3_aa: CASSLSLAEAFF
cdr3_nt: TGTGCCAGCAGTTTATCCCTAGCTGAAGCTTTCTTT

j_call: TRBJ1-3
clone_size: .
v_call: TRBV5-1
d_call: TRBD1
cdr3_aa: CASSWEGQGFSGNTIYF
cdr3_nt: TGCGCCAGCAGCTGGGAGGGACAGGGTTTCTCTGGAAACACCATATATTTT

j_call: TRBJ2-3
clone_size: once
v_call: TRBV9
d_call: .
cdr3_aa: CASSVAKGGWDTQYF
cdr3_nt: TGTGCCAGCAGCGTAGCGAAAGGGGGGTGGGATACGCAGTATTTT

j_call: TRBJ2-2
clone_size: .
v_call: TRBV15
d_call: .
cdr3_aa: CATSRDHMENTGELFF
cdr3_nt: TGTGCCACCAGCAGAGATCATATGGAGAACACCGGGGAGCTGTTTTTT

j_call: TRBJ2-1
clone_size: .
v_call: TRBV11-3
d_call: TRBD2
cdr3_aa: CASSSGLAGNEQFF
cdr3_nt: TGTGCCAGCAGCTCCGGACTAGCGGGGAATGAGCAGTTCTTC

j_call: TRBJ2-7
clone_size: once
v_call: TRBV5-6
d_call: .
cdr3_aa: CASSYGPTAYEQYF
cdr3_nt: TGTGCCAGCAGCTACGGGCCGACAGCCTACGAGCAGTACTTC

j_call: TRBJ1-2
clone_size: .
v_call: TRBV9
d_call: TRBD1
cdr3_aa: CASSARQGYGYTF
cdr3_nt: TGTGCCAGCAGCGCTAGACAGGGATATGGCTACACCTTC

j_call: TRBJ2-7
clone_size: .
v_call: TRBV11-1
d_call: .
cdr3_aa: CASSLAAGMHEQYF
cdr3_nt: TGTGCCAGCAGCTTAGCGGCAGGGATGCACGAGCAGTACTTC

j_call: TRBJ1-2
clone_size: .
v_call: TRBV13
d_call: TRBD1
cdr3_aa: CASSLGLGTDYGYTF
cdr3_nt: TGTGCCAGCAGCTTAGGCCTTGGGACAGATTATGGCTACACCTTC

j_call: TRBJ2-3
clone_size: .
v_call: TRBV11-3
d_call: TRBD2
cdr3_aa: CASSRTSGGAHTQYF
cdr3_nt: TGTGCCAGCAGCCGAACTAGCGGGGGGGCGCATACGCAGTATTTT

j_call: TRBJ2-5
clone_size: .
v_call: TRBV5-4
d_call: .
cdr3_aa: CASSLGQVQETQYF
cdr3_nt: TGTGCCAGCAGCTTGGGGCAGGTCCAAGAGACCCAGTACTTC

j_call: TRBJ2-5
clone_size: .
v_call: TRBV9
d_call: TRBD2
cdr3_aa: CASSTHLAGMQETQYF
cdr3_nt: TGTGCCAGCAGCACCCACCTAGCGGGGATGCAAGAGACCCAGTACTTC

j_call: TRBJ1-2
clone_size: .
v_call: TRBV5-4
d_call: .
cdr3_aa: CASSLGQGEYGYTF
cdr3_nt: TGTGCCAGCAGCTTGGGCCAGGGTGAATATGGCTACACCTTC

j_call: TRBJ2-5
clone_size: .
v_call: TRBV11-2
d_call: .
cdr3_aa: CASSLAGATQYF
cdr3_nt: TGTGCCAGCAGCTTAGCTGGAGCGACCCAGTACTTC

j_call: TRBJ1-3
clone_size: .
v_call: TRBV5-1
d_call: .
cdr3_aa: CASRIAPTGNTIYF
cdr3_nt: TGCGCCAGCAGAATTGCTCCCACTGGAAACACCATATATTTT

j_call: TRBJ2-5
clone_size: .
v_call: TRBV5-1
d_call: .
cdr3_aa: CASSLGMQETQYF
cdr3_nt: TGCGCCAGCAGCTTGGGGATGCAAGAGACCCAGTACTTC

j_call: TRBJ1-3
clone_size: .
v_call: TRBV30
d_call: .
cdr3_aa: CAWRAGMGTGNTIYF
cdr3_nt: TGTGCCTGGAGGGCAGGGATGGGGACTGGAAACACCATATATTTT

j_call: TRBJ1-1
clone_size: once
v_call: TRBV30
d_call: .
cdr3_aa: CAWSGQLLSKAFF
cdr3_nt: TGTGCCTGGAGTGGGCAGTTGCTGTCGAAAGCTTTCTTT

j_call: TRBJ2-3
clone_size: .
v_call: TRBV19
d_call: .
cdr3_aa: CASSTGDISTDTQYF
cdr3_nt: TGTGCCAGCTCCACGGGGGATATCAGCACAGATACGCAGTATTTT

j_call: TRBJ1-1
clone_size: .
v_call: TRBV9
d_call: .
cdr3_aa: CASSPATHRVFTEAFF
cdr3_nt: TGTGCCAGCTCACCTGCCACACACAGGGTTTTTACTGAAGCTTTCTTT

j_call: TRBJ2-7
clone_size: .
v_call: TRBV5-5
d_call: .
cdr3_aa: CASSEGPNYEQYF
cdr3_nt: TGTGCCAGCAGCGAGGGACCGAACTACGAGCAGTACTTC

j_call: TRBJ2-1
clone_size: once
v_call: TRBV6-1
d_call: TRBD1
cdr3_aa: CASSVTGGSYNEQFF
cdr3_nt: TGTGCCAGCAGTGTGACAGGGGGCTCCTACAATGAGCAGTTCTTC

j_call: TRBJ1-4
clone_size: once
v_call: TRBV15
d_call: .
cdr3_aa: CATSELLTGAFNEKLFF
cdr3_nt: TGTGCCACCAGCGAGTTACTAACAGGCGCTTTTAATGAAAAACTGTTTTTT

j_call: TRBJ2-3
clone_size: .
v_call: TRBV18
d_call: TRBD2
cdr3_aa: CASSPFTSGGAPDTQYF
cdr3_nt: TGTGCCAGCTCACCATTCACTAGCGGGGGGGCCCCGGATACGCAGTATTTT

j_call: TRBJ2-6
clone_size: .
v_call: TRBV6-5
d_call: .
cdr3_aa: CASSLTPSGANVLTF
cdr3_nt: TGTGCCAGCAGTTTGACCCCCAGCGGGGCCAACGTCCTGACTTTC

j_call: TRBJ2-7
clone_size: .
v_call: TRBV5-6
d_call: TRBD1
cdr3_aa: CASSPGTGGYEQYF
cdr3_nt: TGTGCCAGCAGCCCCGGGACAGGGGGCTACGAGCAGTACTTC

j_call: TRBJ2-3
clone_size: .
v_call: TRBV2
d_call: .
cdr3_aa: CATFLGGISDTQYF
cdr3_nt: TGTGCCACCTTCCTGGGCGGGATCTCAGATACGCAGTATTTT

j_call: TRBJ1-1
clone_size: .
v_call: TRBV7-9
d_call: .
cdr3_aa: CASSLGGVGAEAFF
cdr3_nt: TGTGCCAGCAGCTTGGGCGGAGTTGGCGCTGAAGCTTTCTTT

j_call: TRBJ1-2
clone_size: .
v_call: TRBV13
d_call: .
cdr3_aa: CASSSYPAVLSGYTF
cdr3_nt: TGTGCCAGCAGCTCCTACCCCGCAGTCCTTTCAGGCTACACCTTC

j_call: TRBJ1-1
clone_size: .
v_call: TRBV5-6
d_call: TRBD1
cdr3_aa: CASSLADRENTEAFF
cdr3_nt: TGTGCCAGCAGCTTGGCGGACAGGGAGAACACTGAAGCTTTCTTT

j_call: TRBJ1-3
clone_size: .
v_call: TRBV28
d_call: .
cdr3_aa: CASRPQGRYGNTIYF
cdr3_nt: TGTGCCAGCAGGCCTCAGGGACGGTATGGAAACACCATATATTTT

j_call: TRBJ1-1
clone_size: .
v_call: TRBV7-9
d_call: TRBD1
cdr3_aa: CASSSRRRGLTEAFF
cdr3_nt: TGTGCCAGCAGCTCACGTCGGAGGGGGCTTACTGAAGCTTTCTTT

j_call: TRBJ1-2
clone_size: .
v_call: TRBV7-9
d_call: .
cdr3_aa: CASSLVDGMGPGYTF
cdr3_nt: TGTGCCAGCAGCTTAGTCGATGGAATGGGGCCTGGCTACACCTTC

j_call: TRBJ2-1
clone_size: .
v_call: TRBV9
d_call: .
cdr3_aa: CASSVTGTSVNNEQFF
cdr3_nt: TGTGCCAGCAGCGTCACCGGGACATCGGTTAACAATGAGCAGTTCTTC

j_call: TRBJ2-5
clone_size: .
v_call: TRBV6-1
d_call: TRBD2
cdr3_aa: CASSGTSGGSETQYF
cdr3_nt: TGTGCCAGCAGCGGGACTAGCGGGGGGTCTGAGACCCAGTACTTC

j_call: TRBJ2-5
clone_size: .
v_call: TRBV23-1
d_call: TRBD1
cdr3_aa: CASSRVYEGQGARVVQETQYF
cdr3_nt: TGCGCCAGCAGTCGCGTATATGAAGGACAGGGGGCGAGGGTTGTCCAAGAGACCCAGTACTTC

j_call: TRBJ1-5
clone_size: .
v_call: TRBV5-6
d_call: .
cdr3_aa: CASSLAGASNQPQHF
cdr3_nt: TGTGCCAGCAGCTTGGCAGGTGCTAGCAATCAGCCCCAGCATTTT